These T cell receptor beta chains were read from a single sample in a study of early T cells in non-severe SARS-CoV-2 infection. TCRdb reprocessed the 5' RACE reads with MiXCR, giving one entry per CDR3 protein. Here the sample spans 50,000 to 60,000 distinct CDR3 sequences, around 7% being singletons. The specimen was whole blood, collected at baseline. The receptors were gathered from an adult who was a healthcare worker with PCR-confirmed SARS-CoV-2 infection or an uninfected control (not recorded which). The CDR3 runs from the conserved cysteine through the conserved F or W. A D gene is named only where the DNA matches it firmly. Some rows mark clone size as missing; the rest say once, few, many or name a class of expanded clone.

CATSTDRGSGNTIYF,TGTGCCACCAGTACAGACAGGGGCTCTGGAAACACCATATATTTT,15,TRBV15,few,TRBD1,TRBJ1-3
CASSKGNPYGYTF,TGTGCCAGCAGCAAAGGCAACCCTTATGGCTACACCTTC,13,TRBV21-1,few,.,TRBJ1-2
CASSPLVNSGNTIYF,TGTGCCAGCAGCCCCCTAGTGAACTCTGGAAACACCATATATTTT,15,TRBV7-8,many,.,TRBJ1-3
CASSLEAGGYGYTF,TGCGCCAGCAGCTTGGAGGCAGGGGGCTATGGCTACACCTTC,14,TRBV5-1,many,TRBD1,TRBJ1-2
CASSFRQGAEFLAGELFF,TGTGCCAGCAGTTTTCGCCAGGGGGCTGAATTTTTAGCCGGGGAGCTGTTTTTT,18,TRBV12-3/TRBV12-4,few,TRBD1,TRBJ2-2
CASSARTLSDYTF,TGTGCCAGCTCAGCCAGGACCCTCTCTGACTACACCTTC,13,TRBV18,few,.,TRBJ1-2
CASRSTETNTEAFF,TGTGCCAGCAGGTCCACAGAGACGAACACTGAAGCTTTCTTT,14,TRBV28,.,.,TRBJ1-1
CASSLDTYPDGYTF,TGTGCCAGCAGCTTAGATACCTATCCCGATGGCTACACCTTC,14,TRBV7-9,.,.,TRBJ1-2
CASGETDTQYF,TGCGCCAGCGGCGAGACAGATACGCAGTATTTT,11,TRBV10-2,many,.,TRBJ2-3
CASVPGRGSTDTQYF,TGTGCCAGCGTGCCGGGGCGGGGAAGCACAGATACGCAGTATTTT,15,TRBV12-3/TRBV12-4,many,.,TRBJ2-3
CSVEDRAGSETQYF,TGCAGCGTTGAAGATCGGGCAGGATCAGAGACCCAGTACTTC,14,TRBV29-1,.,.,TRBJ2-5
CASRPTGANVLTF,TGTGCCAGCAGGCCAACTGGGGCCAACGTCCTGACTTTC,13,TRBV6-5,few,.,TRBJ2-6
CSAGGPSTDTQYF,TGCAGTGCGGGGGGGCCTAGCACAGATACGCAGTATTTT,13,TRBV20-1,many,.,TRBJ2-3
CASNKGTGVADWAGELFF,TGTGCCAGCAATAAAGGGACAGGGGTGGCCGATTGGGCCGGGGAGCTGTTTTTT,18,TRBV12-3/TRBV12-4,many,TRBD1,TRBJ2-2
CASSQVGVGDTQYF,TGTGCCAGCAGCCAAGTGGGGGTCGGAGATACGCAGTATTTT,14,TRBV4-2,few,.,TRBJ2-3
CASRNFDRGVTDTQYF,TGCGCCAGTAGAAACTTCGACAGGGGGGTCACAGATACGCAGTATTTT,16,TRBV10-2,few,TRBD1,TRBJ2-3
CASTRGGNSPLHF,TGTGCCAGCACCCGGGGAGGTAATTCACCCCTCCACTTT,13,TRBV28,few,.,TRBJ1-6
CASSPSEGNTEAFF,TGTGCCAGCTCACCATCGGAGGGGAACACTGAAGCTTTCTTT,14,TRBV18,many,.,TRBJ1-1
CASSQDPGSGGTGELFF,TGTGCCAGCAGCCAAGATCCGGGTAGCGGGGGCACCGGGGAGCTGTTTTTT,17,TRBV3-1,few,TRBD2,TRBJ2-2
CGSSFGSGKSSYEQYF,TGCGGCAGCAGCTTCGGAAGCGGGAAGAGCTCCTACGAGCAGTACTTC,16,TRBV7-9,.,TRBD2,TRBJ2-7
CSLPGGNGGELFF,TGCAGTCTCCCGGGAGGAAATGGCGGGGAGCTGTTTTTT,13,TRBV20-1,.,TRBD2,TRBJ2-2
CASSQHRVQPQHF,TGCGCCAGCAGCCAACACAGGGTGCAGCCCCAGCATTTT,13,TRBV4-1,.,.,TRBJ1-5
CASSLVGSGEAFF,TGTGCCAGCAGCTTAGTTGGATCCGGAGAGGCTTTCTTT,13,TRBV7-9,many,.,TRBJ1-1
CASSPEGGGRRKQYF,TGTGCCAGCAGCCCCGAGGGCGGGGGGCGCCGAAAGCAGTATTTT,15,TRBV9,many,TRBD2,TRBJ2-3
CASSPWGRRPSDEQFF,TGTGCCAGCTCACCATGGGGCCGAAGGCCAAGCGATGAGCAGTTCTTC,16,TRBV18,few,.,TRBJ2-1
CASRSPGSTDTQYF,TGTGCCAGCAGATCCCCTGGAAGCACAGATACGCAGTATTTT,14,TRBV6-5,few,.,TRBJ2-3
CASSLDRPLVSYEQYF,TGTGCCAGCAGCTTAGACCGGCCGCTCGTATCCTACGAGCAGTACTTC,16,TRBV7-2,.,.,TRBJ2-7
CSVVSGQVNYGYTF,TGCAGCGTTGTGTCCGGACAGGTTAACTATGGCTACACCTTC,14,TRBV29-1,.,TRBD1,TRBJ1-2
CASSYGEAESGGGSIMNTEAFF,TGTGCCAGCAGTTACGGAGAAGCGGAGTCAGGGGGAGGCTCTATCATGAACACTGAAGCTTTCTTT,22,TRBV6-2/TRBV6-3,many,TRBD1,TRBJ1-1
CASSMGQINEKLFF,TGTGCCAGCAGTATGGGACAGATTAATGAAAAACTGTTTTTT,14,TRBV7-2,many,TRBD1,TRBJ1-4
CSAMITELNYGYTF,TGCAGTGCTATGATCACAGAGCTTAACTATGGCTACACCTTC,14,TRBV20-1,many,.,TRBJ1-2
CASSLRAEGPNEQFF,TGTGCCAGCAGCTTAAGAGCGGAAGGGCCCAATGAGCAGTTCTTC,15,TRBV7-8,few,.,TRBJ2-1
CASSLEQFLNTEAFF,TGTGCCAGCAGCTTAGAACAGTTTTTAAACACTGAAGCTTTCTTT,15,TRBV7-9,few,.,TRBJ1-1
CASSQETRRGGYNEQFF,TGCGCCAGCAGCCAAGAGACGAGGCGGGGGGGATACAATGAGCAGTTCTTC,17,TRBV4-3,.,TRBD2,TRBJ2-1
CASSQEVEAGEQYF,TGCGCCAGCAGCCAAGAGGTGGAGGCGGGAGAGCAGTACTTC,14,TRBV4-1,many,.,TRBJ2-7
CASSQDPGQGKVYEQYF,TGTGCCAGCAGCCAAGATCCGGGACAGGGGAAGGTTTACGAGCAGTACTTC,17,TRBV3-2,many,.,TRBJ2-7
CSGGGTEAFF,TGTTCGGGGGGTGGAACTGAAGCTTTCTTT,10,TRBV29-1,many,.,TRBJ1-1
CASTSGTPENIQYF,TGTGCCAGCACATCCGGGACGCCGGAAAACATTCAGTACTTC,14,TRBV2,.,.,TRBJ2-4
CASSLASATQETQYF,TGTGCCAGCAGCTTAGCGAGCGCTACACAAGAGACCCAGTACTTC,15,TRBV11-2,many,.,TRBJ2-5
CASSPGQGTTQYF,TGCGCCAGCAGCCCGGGACAGGGAACAACCCAGTACTTC,13,TRBV5-1,few,TRBD1,TRBJ2-5
CASSQEGRGKENEQFF,TGTGCCAGCAGCCAAGAAGGGAGGGGGAAGGAGAATGAGCAGTTCTTC,16,TRBV4-2,.,.,TRBJ2-1
CASSQEANTGELFF,TGCGCCAGCAGCCAAGAAGCTAACACCGGGGAGCTGTTTTTT,14,TRBV4-3,few,.,TRBJ2-2
CASSYHTLELFTDTQYF,TGTGCCAGCAGTTACCATACCTTAGAGCTCTTTACAGATACGCAGTATTTT,17,TRBV5-6,.,.,TRBJ2-3
CASSPRDNSNQPQHF,TGCGCCAGCAGCCCCCGGGATAATAGCAATCAGCCCCAGCATTTT,15,TRBV4-1,.,.,TRBJ1-5
CSETGTGRETQYF,TGCAGCGAAACAGGGACAGGGAGGGAGACCCAGTACTTC,13,TRBV29-1,many,TRBD1,TRBJ2-5
CASSIDRGHSPLHF,TGCGCCAGCAGCATCGACAGGGGGCACTCACCCCTCCACTTT,14,TRBV5-1,few,TRBD1,TRBJ1-6
CAWSRGNSYEQYF,TGTGCCTGGAGTCGGGGGAACTCCTACGAGCAGTACTTC,13,TRBV30,few,.,TRBJ2-7
CASSLTVVGETQYF,TGTGCCAGCAGTCTGACCGTCGTGGGGGAGACCCAGTACTTC,14,TRBV5-4,many,.,TRBJ2-5
CASSLGTGNTGELFF,TGTGCCAGCAGCTTAGGGACGGGGAACACCGGGGAGCTGTTTTTT,15,TRBV7-6,many,.,TRBJ2-2
CASSFVQEAGKLFF,TGTGCCAGCAGCTTTGTTCAGGAGGCAGGAAAACTGTTTTTT,14,TRBV7-8,.,.,TRBJ1-4
CSAIRDYEQYF,TGCAGCGCCATTCGGGACTACGAGCAGTACTTC,11,TRBV29-1,many,.,TRBJ2-7
CSAKPAWEQFF,TGCAGTGCAAAGCCGGCTTGGGAGCAGTTCTTC,11,TRBV20-1,few,.,TRBJ2-1
CASSYSGYNSPLHF,TGTGCCAGCAGTTACTCCGGTTATAATTCACCCCTCCACTTT,14,TRBV6-5,.,.,TRBJ1-6
CASSLSGTGDSPLHF,TGCGCCAGCAGCTTATCCGGGACAGGGGATTCACCCCTCCACTTT,15,TRBV5-1,many,TRBD1,TRBJ1-6
CASTPTATYEQYF,TGTGCCAGCACTCCCACGGCCACCTACGAGCAGTACTTC,13,TRBV7-8,many,.,TRBJ2-7